This T cell receptor (beta chain) was identified in a study of blood T cells in healthy people across ages. General study points: Observed TCR beta diversity per million T cells went down as age went up. This fall followed a roughly linear course with age.

With each sample, at least 6 micrograms of total RNA were extracted. A second about 6 to 12 cycle PCR used barcoded and J-beta primers. Every sample gave at least 2.5 million paired-end reads containing CDR3. TCRdb reprocessed the 5' RACE reads with MiXCR, giving one entry per CDR3 protein. The table has about 1,500,000 distinct CDR3 sequences, approximately 28% seen once. In germline, CDR1 is SGHAT, CDR2 FQNNGV. The CDR3 has 15 amino acids. The junction had 6 bases not matched to a gene; V was cut back by 4 bases and J by 4 bases. Details on this clonotype: Antigen specificity is unknown.

Sequenced material: blood. The receptor was derived from a woman in her twenties or thirties in good health. The genes are TRBV11-2 and TRBJ2-3, with 9 nucleotides matching TRBD2. The CDR3 DNA sequence: TGTGCCAGCAGCTCAATAGCGGGAGTAGCAGATACGCAGTATTTT. This translates into CASSSIAGVADTQYF.